These 26 T cell receptor beta chains were all obtained from the same sample, sequenced in a study of cytomegalovirus exposure and HLA in healthy donors. With 60 Vbeta and 13 Jbeta primers, the PCR was carried out. Sequenced by immunoSEQ multiplex PCR; TCRdb stores in-frame clones only, minus some. Here the sample spans about 120,000 clones, approximately 83% being singletons. The specimen sequenced was PBMCs. All receptors come from a middle-aged woman in good health and CMV-seropositive.

This clone is a singleton in its sample. The chain combines TRBV27 with TRBJ2-3, with a possible D match to TRBD2 (6 bases). Germline assignment: CDR1 MNHEY and CDR2 SMNVEV (reference sequence). V lost 5 bases, J lost 8 bases, and 11 bases lay in between. The CDR3 runs 12 residues. The CDR3 reads CASSNDGGTQYF. CDR3 bases: TGTGCCAGCAGTAATGACGGGGGTACGCAGTATTTT.

The CDR3 here is CASSRDRGVEQYF. For the CDR3, the DNA is TGTGCCAGCAGCCGGGACAGGGGAGTTGAGCAGTACTTC. This chain connects TRBV7-9 to TRBJ2-7; TRBD1 matches at 10 bases. With V trimmed by 5 bases and J by 7 bases, 5 bases remained unmatched. The CDR3 runs to 13 residues. CDR1 is SEHNR, CDR2 FQNEAQ, per germline (reference sequence).

V usage is TRBV18 and J usage is TRBJ1-5; 9 nucleotides align to TRBD1. After removal of 2 bases from V and 3 bases from J, the junction contained 8 bases not matched to a gene. CDR1 is KGHSH and CDR2 is LQKENI in the germline V gene. The CDR3 has 17 residues. This CDR3 is CASSPRTGEGVNQPQHF. CDR3 in DNA: TGTGCCAGCTCACCAAGGACAGGGGAGGGGGTCAATCAGCCCCAGCATTTT.

This chain connects TRBV4-1 to TRBJ2-5; a weak D match, TRBD2 (6 bases). The better agreement between TRBJ2-7 and the DNA end casts doubt on the J call. This CDR3 has 15 amino acids. Looked up from germline, CDR1 is MGHRA and CDR2 is YSYEKL. CDR3 loop: CASRSYRDSAYEQYF. CDR3 DNA: TGCGCCAGCAGGTCCTACCGGGACTCGGCGTACGAGCAGTACTTC.

J is TRBJ1-3 and V is TRBV30; possible D gene TRBD1, 5 bases. Germline V CDR1 and CDR2: GTSNPN, SVGIG (reference sequence). The CDR3 totals 13 residues. The V gene lost 4 bases and the J gene lost 3 bases, with 10 bases spanning the gap. Here the CDR3 DNA reads TGTGCCTGGAACGGGGGTTTTGGAAACACCATATATTTT. Residues: CAWNGGFGNTIYF. The full variable domain, with the rest looked up from reference TRBV30 and TRBJ1-3, is SQTIHQWPATLVQPVGSPLSLECTVEGTSNPNLYWYRQAAGRGLQLLFYSVGIGQISSEVPQNLSASRPQDRQFILSSKKLLLSDSGFYLCAWNGGFGNTIYFGEGSWLTVV.

The J gene is TRBJ1-2, the V gene TRBV7-9; TRBD1 aligns across 7 bases. This CDR3 comprises 15 residues. Germline V gene data show CDR1 as SEHNR and CDR2 as FQNEAQ (reference sequence). Trimming at V came to 4 bases and at J to 2 bases, leaving 7 bases not matched to a gene. The CDR3 DNA is TGTGCCAGCAGCTCGGGGCAGGGGGTCAACTATGGCTACACCTTC. Protein: CASSSGQGVNYGYTF.

In regard to this clone: Mismatch with germline at one junction end may stem from a read error. The chain employs TRBV7-9 and TRBJ1-1; D is ambiguous. The germline gives CDR1 SEHNR, CDR2 FQNEAQ (reference sequence). The CDR3 is 12 residues long. This chain's CDR3 is CSSGQMNTEAFF. The DNA for the CDR3 is TGTTCCAGCGGCCAAATGAACACTGAAGCTTTCTTT.

This chain connects TRBV7-2 to TRBJ1-4; D unclear. V shed 2 bases and J shed 5 bases, with 6 bases lying between them. This CDR3 has 13 residues. Per germline, CDR1 SGHTA and CDR2 FQGNSA. CDR3 in amino acids: CASSLFGNEKLFF. The CDR3 DNA reads as TGTGCCAGCAGCTTATTCGGGAATGAAAAACTGTTTTTT. The full variable domain, in which reference TRBV7-2 and TRBJ1-4 provide the parts outside the CDR3, is GAGVSQSPSNKVTEKGKDVELRCDPISGHTALYWYRQSLGQGLEFLIYFQGNSAPDKSGLPSDRFSAERTGGSVSTLTIQRTQQEDSAVYLCASSLFGNEKLFFGSGTQLSVL.

This clone turned up a few times. DNA for the CDR3: TGTGCCAGCAGCTTGGGGTCTACAGGGGGCACTGAAGCTTTCTTT. It yields the protein CASSLGSTGGTEAFF. The J gene is TRBJ1-1, the V gene TRBV5-6; TRBD1 agrees at 8 bases. V was clipped by 0 bases and J by 4 bases; unmatched bases: 5. Germline V gene data show CDR1 as SGHDT and CDR2 as YYEEEE. The CDR3 consists of 15 residues.

V and J are TRBV9 and TRBJ2-5; 7 bases line up with TRBD1. This CDR3 has 12 residues. Germline V gives CDR1 SGDLS, CDR2 YYNGEE. V lost 4 bases and J lost 11; bases outside the gene matches: 8. The CDR3 loop reads CASSSAGTEQYF. Written as DNA, the CDR3 is TGTGCCAGCAGCTCCGCAGGGACAGAGCAGTACTTC.

J is TRBJ2-2 and V is TRBV9; D ambiguous. The V gene's germline CDR1 is SGDLS and CDR2 YYNGEE. There are 15 residues in the CDR3. Trimming removed 1 base from V and 5 bases from J, with 12 bases in between. DNA of the CDR3: TGTGCCAGCAGCGTACTAGGTTTGGAGACCGGGGAGCTGTTTTTT. Protein: CASSVLGLETGELFF.

The chain joins TRBV5-1 to TRBJ1-1, with TRBD1 matching 7 bases. Germline trimming cut 3 bases from V and 3 bases from J; bases unmatched to any gene: 5. CDR3 length: 14 residues. Germline CDR1 and CDR2: SGHRS and YFSETQ. For the CDR3, the DNA is TGCGCCAGCAGCTCCCAGGGGGAAGACACTGAAGCTTTCTTT. It specifies CASSSQGEDTEAFF.

This chain connects TRBV4-1 to TRBJ2-7; D might be TRBD2 (5 bases). Looked up from germline, CDR1 is MGHRA and CDR2 is YSYEKL. The length of the CDR3 is 14 residues. Trimming took 1 base from V and 3 from J, leaving 10 bases between them. The CDR3 nucleotides are TGCGCCAGCAGCCAAGTTAGGGAGATCTACGAGCAGTACTTC. Residues: CASSQVREIYEQYF.

This sequence joins TRBV30 and TRBJ2-7, with TRBD1 matching over 10 bases. The CDR3 is made up of 14 amino acids. The germline V gene has CDR1 GTSNPN and CDR2 SVGIG (reference sequence). J lost 2 bases, V lost 2 bases, and 3 bases had no gene match. The DNA of the CDR3 is TGTGCCTGGAGTACCGGGACAGGGGCCTACGAGCAGTACTTC. Translation gives CAWSTGTGAYEQYF.

This chain connects TRBV2 to TRBJ1-5, with D uncertain. V was pared by 3 bases and J by 0 bases, with 12 bases between. Germline CDR1 is SNHLY and CDR2 is FYNNEI. The length of the CDR3 is 16 residues. The CDR3 reads CASSDLVDFSNQPQHF. DNA for the CDR3: TGTGCCAGCAGTGACTTAGTCGACTTTAGCAATCAGCCCCAGCATTTT.

This chain connects TRBV28 to TRBJ1-5, with D hard to call. This CDR3 is 16 amino acids long. Per germline, CDR1 MDHEN and CDR2 SYDVKM. V gave up 5 bases and J gave up 0 bases, with 14 bases separating them. The chain's CDR3 is CASSPLGRHSNQPQHF. CDR3 bases: TGTGCCAGCAGTCCCCTGGGGAGACATAGCAATCAGCCCCAGCATTTT.

The chain uses TRBV6-6 and TRBJ1-1; the D gene is possibly TRBD1 (6 bases). Per the germline V gene, CDR1 is MNHNY and CDR2 is SVGAGI (reference sequence). The V end lost 5 bases, the J end lost 4 bases, and 11 bases lay between the germline ends. CDR3 length equals 13 residues. CDR3 nucleotide sequence: TGTGCCAGCAGTGGGGGGGCGGGCACTGAAGCTTTCTTT. This translates into CASSGGAGTEAFF.

The CDR3 bases are TGTGCCACCAGACAGGAGATGGCCTACGAGCAGTACTTC. This codes for CATRQEMAYEQYF. The rearrangement links TRBV15 to TRBJ2-7; D is possibly TRBD1 (5 bases). The germline gives CDR1 LNHNV, CDR2 YYDKDF (reference sequence). The ends were cut back, 6 bases at V and 2 bases at J, with 11 bases in the middle. The length of the CDR3 is 13 residues.

The rearrangement links TRBV7-2 to TRBJ1-2; 8 positions agree with TRBD1. Germline loops: CDR1 SGHTA, CDR2 FQGNSA. The CDR3 totals 14 residues. After removal of 5 bases from V and 4 bases from J, the junction contained 6 bases not matched to a gene. CDR3 region: CASSRVGTGYGYTF. In DNA form, the CDR3 reads TGTGCCAGCAGCCGCGTGGGGACAGGCTATGGCTACACCTTC.

This chain uses TRBV10-3 with TRBJ2-5, with a possible D match to TRBD2 (6 bases). CDR1 is ENHRY and CDR2 is SYGVKD in the germline V gene. Trimming took 10 bases from V and 2 from J, leaving 14 bases between them. The CDR3 runs to 13 residues. CDR3 nucleotide sequence: TGTGCCACAGAGAGCGGAGGGCAAGAGACCCAGTACTTC. Its protein product is CATESGGQETQYF.

The chain employs TRBV4-3 and TRBJ1-5; D ambiguous. The germline V gene encodes CDR1 LGHNA and CDR2 YSLEER. This CDR3 contains 14 residues. Trimming removed 0 bases from V and 4 bases from J, with 7 bases in between. As DNA, the CDR3 is TGCGCCAGCAGCCAAGAATACGGTAATCAGCCCCAGCATTTT. Amino acid sequence: CASSQEYGNQPQHF.

The chain employs TRBV27 and TRBJ1-2; possible D gene TRBD1, 5 bases. Looked up from germline, CDR1 is MNHEY and CDR2 is SMNVEV (reference sequence). The V end lost 3 bases, the J end lost 3 bases, and 14 bases lay between the germline ends. The CDR3 is 15 amino acids. Here the CDR3 reads CASSLVQGQDYGYTF. Here the CDR3 DNA reads TGTGCCAGCAGTTTGGTGCAGGGCCAGGACTATGGCTACACCTTC.

This chain joins TRBV5-4 and TRBJ1-2; tentative D call: TRBD1 (6 bases). This CDR3 comprises 17 residues. Germline lookup yields CDR1 SGHNT and CDR2 YYREEE (reference sequence). Trimming took off 4 bases at V and 2 bases at J, with 21 bases between the two ends. The CDR3 loop reads CASSPPGTPLQNYGYTF. The CDR3 nucleotides read TGTGCCAGCAGCCCACCCGGGACACCACTACAAAACTATGGCTACACCTTC.

This chain joins TRBV4-2 and TRBJ2-7, with TRBD2 matching over 7 bases. Trimming took 4 bases from V and 5 from J; bases not matched to a gene: 8. Germline CDR1 and CDR2: LGHNA and YNFKEQ. This CDR3 has 14 amino acids. The CDR3 DNA reads as TGTGCCAGCAGCCCCGGAAGACTAGCCAACGAGCAGTACTTC. Amino acids: CASSPGRLANEQYF.

This clone was seen only once. The gene calls are TRBV13 and TRBJ2-1, with 9 bases lining up with TRBD2. The V segment lost 4 bases and the J segment 7 bases; nucleotides outside the gene matches: 11. The CDR3 contains 16 residues. Germline-derived CDR1 and CDR2 are PRHDT and FYEKMQ (reference sequence). CDR3 sequence (DNA): TGTGCCAGCAGCTCCCCGTTAGCGGGAGTAAGAAATGAGCAGTTCTTC. It is translated as CASSSPLAGVRNEQFF.

J is TRBJ1-2 and V is TRBV6-5; no firm D call. V was trimmed by 10 bases and J by 4 bases, leaving 10 bases between them. This CDR3 contains 11 residues. Germline-derived CDR1 and CDR2 are MNHEY and SVGAGI. The CDR3 protein is CAKGGGYGYTF. The CDR3 DNA reads TGTGCCAAGGGTGGAGGCTATGGCTACACCTTC.